This TCR beta chain was found in a study of blood T cell repertoires in COVID-19 (dated by TCRdb to 2019 to 2021). Broadly, across the study: Collaborator samples came from the United States, Italy and Spain and covered acute and convalescent phases of COVID-19. Subjects who had been exposed to COVID-19, were actively infected with it, or had recovered from it provided the deeply sampled blood TCRbeta repertoires that made up the dataset. Where HLA class I and class II types were available, the types were taken from metadata supplied by the sample provider, not from assay-based typing. The samples were drawn from the first 160 participants of the ongoing ImmuneRACE study and from 1,254 subjects provided by 6 global collaborators. A de-identified subject ID, COVID-19 status, age in years and sex were almost always included in the sample metadata. The material from the prospective study consisted of cDNA or gDNA derived from T cells, B-cell-depleted T cells, or PBMCs. The repertoires were released in a freely available public database intended as a resource for research on the immune response to SARS-CoV-2.

This clone turned up a few times. Its antigen is still unknown. There are no base qualities to consult, and no much larger clone falls within one base. Deletion took 2 bases off V and 3 bases off J, with a span of 11 bases between the germline ends. The CDR3 spans 14 residues, from the cysteine through the phenylalanine. Only the CDR3 portion is preserved as DNA: 42 bases, with reading frame beginning at the first base. Reading the germline V gene gives CDR1 SGHRS and CDR2 YFSETQ. Beyond this particular receptor, the publication reports: The quantity of clinical and demographic metadata differed by source and by participant and was supplied without curation.

TCRbeta CDR3 regions were amplified from genomic DNA by means of the immunoSEQ Assay, a bias-controlled multiplex PCR. In the paper's pipeline: The number of nucleated cells in each sample was estimated by amplification of reference gene primers within the assay. To quantify the absolute abundance of each unique TCRbeta CDR3 rearrangement, sequence reads were collapsed and filtered. Productive Simpson clonality was computed per sample as the square root of Simpson's diversity index over productive rearrangements. This immuneACCESS table, as held by TCRdb, lists in-frame sequences with V and J called but not all clones. Of the missing ones, under half trace to an unresolved V gene in checked studies; the others have no known cause. V and J calls and clone size are given by that table; D and trimming were obtained from the DNA. The sample table holds about 110,000 clones, of which around 76% were seen once. Around 4% of the sample comes from the top ten.

The collaborating institutions used their own protocols to collect whole blood in K2EDTA tubes. For TCRbeta analysis, collaborators shipped samples as frozen whole blood, isolated PBMCs, or DNA extracted from either of those sample types. The sequenced material came from peripheral blood. Recombination linked TRBV5-1 to TRBJ2-5, with the D gene not confidently named. This TCR derives from a woman of 80 years or more with acute or convalescent COVID-19. The CDR3 is CASSFGAFEETQYF. The nucleotide sequence reads as follows: TGCGCCAGCAGCTTTGGTGCGTTCGAAGAGACCCAGTACTTC.